The entry that follows covers one T cell receptor (beta chain) sequence. The antigen this receptor binds is unknown. Per-base quality was not reported, and no clone a single base away is much larger than it. TCRbeta CDR3 regions were amplified from genomic DNA using the immunoSEQ Assay, a bias-controlled multiplex PCR. The original methods were these. The number of nucleated cells in each sample was estimated from the amplification of reference gene primers within the assay. To quantify the absolute abundance of each unique TCRbeta CDR3 rearrangement, sequence reads were collapsed and filtered. For each sample, productive Simpson clonality was calculated as the square root of Simpson's diversity index across productive rearrangements. The source is immuneACCESS, and TCRdb retained only in-frame sequences with V and J called. Part of the clones is not carried over; for the studies checked, unresolved V genes explain less than half of this, and the remainder is unexplained. That table supplies the V and J calls and clone size; D and trimming were determined from the DNA. For this sample the table gives approximately 120,000 clones, of which 85% were detected only once. About a quarter of the sample lies in the top ten.

Each collaborating institution followed its own protocols to collect whole blood in K2EDTA tubes. For TCRbeta analysis, collaborator samples were shipped as frozen whole blood, as isolated PBMCs, or as DNA extracted from either sample type. The data derive from a study of blood T cell repertoires in COVID-19 (dated by TCRdb to the early 2020s). Regarding the complete study: Collaborator samples came from the United States, Italy and Spain and covered acute and convalescent phases of COVID-19. HLA class I and class II types, where available, came from metadata supplied by the sample provider rather than from assay-based typing. The prospective study material was composed of cDNA or gDNA derived from T cells, B-cell-depleted T cells, or PBMCs. Deeply sampled blood TCRbeta repertoires from subjects exposed to, actively infected with, or recovered from COVID-19 were included in the dataset. Samples were obtained from the ongoing ImmuneRACE study (first 160 participants) and from some 1,300 subjects provided by 6 global collaborators. The sample metadata nearly always contained a de-identified subject ID, COVID-19 status, age in years and sex. The repertoires were released in a freely available public database intended as a resource for research on the immune response to SARS-CoV-2.

The study at large found these results: How much clinical and demographic metadata was included differed by source and by participant, and the metadata was provided uncurated.

The sequenced material came from peripheral blood. The receptor was isolated from a woman aged 80 or older with acute or convalescent COVID-19.

The sequenced DNA: TGTGCCAGCAGCCAAGAGATACAGGCCCATCAGCCCCAGCATTTT. Translated, it reads CASSQEIQAHQPQHF. The rearrangement joined TRBV4-2 to TRBJ1-5; TRBD1 is possibly the D segment (5 matching bases). Between the V and J ends, shortened by 0 bases and 5 bases respectively, the junction contains 11 bases. The CDR3, cysteine through phenylalanine, is 15 amino acids long. Only CDR3 DNA is held: 45 bases, read in frame from base 1. CDR1 LGHNA and CDR2 YNFKEQ were looked up in the germline V gene.